This T cell receptor beta chain was sequenced during a study of PD-L1 blockade in urothelial cancer. This clone was counted a single time. Indicated time point: pretreatment peripheral blood. Assay: immunoSEQ multiplex PCR; the TCRdb copy retains only in-frame clones and omits some. The sample includes about 76,000 clones, roughly 88% of them seen just once. The receptor's source is an older man with urothelial cancer. The source material was PBMCs, sampled around atezolizumab (anti-PD-L1) treatment.

The chain's CDR3 is CASSHGQNTEAFF. CDR3 nucleotide sequence: TGTGCCAGCAGTCACGGACAGAACACTGAAGCTTTCTTT. This chain links TRBV6-5 with TRBJ1-1; D possibly corresponds to TRBD1 (5 bases). V lost 5 bases, J lost 1 base, and 8 bases lay in between. The CDR3 runs 13 residues. Germline CDR1 MNHEY, CDR2 SVGAGI.